The present T cell receptor beta chain was sequenced within a study of cytomegalovirus exposure and HLA in healthy donors. This CDR3 spans 11 amino acids. Germline CDR1 SEHNR, CDR2 FQNEAQ (reference sequence). Study conclusions and caveats: In a later analysis, most CMV-associated TCR beta chains appeared HLA-restricted. The authors listed 180 or so TCR beta chains as cytomegalovirus-associated. In vitro confirmation showed a few CMV-associated chains to be CMV antigen specific. Presence/absence analyses rested on an assumption that sequencing depth was roughly uniform across donors.

PCR was performed using 60 Vbeta and 13 Jbeta primers. The method was immunoSEQ multiplex PCR; TCRdb's version includes in-frame clones alone and lacks a portion of them. Among roughly 180,000 clones listed, approximately 85% were seen once. This clone was observed once. Its antigen is not identified. At one of its ends the junction is not consistent with the germline gene, which may arise from a read error. This receptor was obtained from a man younger than 35 in good health and CMV-seropositive. The genes are TRBV7-9 and TRBJ1-1; D is unclear. Material for sequencing was PBMCs. The CDR3 nucleotides are TGTGCCAGCAGCTTTCCCCGGAGGGCACCCTTT. Translation gives CASSFPRRAPF.